The present entry profiles one TCR beta chain with its context. The CDR3 length is 13 residues. Germline CDR1 reads SQVTM; CDR2 reads ANQGSEA. These data come from a study of cytomegalovirus exposure and HLA in healthy donors. The PCR used 60 Vbeta and 13 Jbeta primers. TCRdb's copy holds only in-frame clones and misses some; the assay was immunoSEQ multiplex PCR. The sample yields under 200,000 clones, roughly four fifths seen once. Sequencing was done on a sample of PBMCs. This sequence originates from a woman under 30 in good health and CMV-seronegative. This chain uses TRBV29-1 with TRBJ2-5; tentative D call: TRBD1 (6 bases). The closer fit of TRBJ2-7 to the DNA end suggests the J call may be wrong. The CDR3 loop is CSVGKTGSYEQYF. The CDR3 DNA reads TGCAGCGTTGGGAAGACAGGCTCCTACGAGCAGTACTTC.